This TCR beta chain was identified during a study of cytomegalovirus exposure and HLA in healthy donors. Turning to the study itself: Per a later analysis, the 666 first-cohort and more than 100 validation repertoires shared one platform.

Comments on this clone: What it binds is unknown.

TCRdb's table, derived via immunoSEQ multiplex PCR, lists solely in-frame clones and lacks some. The table shows roughly 150,000 clones, with more than 70% occurring only once. Whole-study results and caveats: Confirmation in vitro established that a few CMV-associated chains were specific for CMV antigens.

This CDR3 is built from 15 residues. The V gene's germline CDR1 is MNHNS and CDR2 SASEGT. Germline trimming cut 4 bases from V and 1 base from J; bases unmatched to any gene: 7. This TCR derives from a man younger than 35 in good health and CMV-seronegative. The chain recombines TRBV6-1 with TRBJ2-7, with 7 nucleotides matching TRBD1. The sequenced material came from PBMCs. Here the CDR3 reads CASSVPPGQSYEQYV. CDR3 bases: TGTGCCAGCAGTGTCCCACCGGGACAGTCCTACGAGCAGTACGTC.